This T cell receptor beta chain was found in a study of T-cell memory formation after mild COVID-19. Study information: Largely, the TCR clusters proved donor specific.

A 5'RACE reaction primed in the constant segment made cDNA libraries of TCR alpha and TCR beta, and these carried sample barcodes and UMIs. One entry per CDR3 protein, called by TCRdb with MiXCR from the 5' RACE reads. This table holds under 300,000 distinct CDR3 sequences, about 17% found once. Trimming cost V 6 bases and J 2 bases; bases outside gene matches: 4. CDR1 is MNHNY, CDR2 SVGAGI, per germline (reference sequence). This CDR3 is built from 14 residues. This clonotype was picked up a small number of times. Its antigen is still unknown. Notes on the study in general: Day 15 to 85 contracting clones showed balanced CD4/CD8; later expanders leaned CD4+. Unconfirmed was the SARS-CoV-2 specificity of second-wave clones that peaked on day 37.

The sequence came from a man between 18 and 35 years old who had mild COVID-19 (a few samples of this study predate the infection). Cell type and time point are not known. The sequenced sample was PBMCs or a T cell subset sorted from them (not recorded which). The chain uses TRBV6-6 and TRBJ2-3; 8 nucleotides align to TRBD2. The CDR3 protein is CASSPGGATDTQYF. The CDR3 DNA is TGTGCCAGCAGCCCCGGGGGGGCCACAGATACGCAGTATTTT.